This TCR beta chain was captured by sequencing in a study of blood T cell repertoires in COVID-19 (dated by TCRdb to 2020 to 2022). The study in broad terms: Samples from collaborators originated in the United States, Italy and Spain and spanned both the acute and convalescent phases of COVID-19. The material from the prospective study consisted of cDNA or gDNA derived from T cells, B-cell-depleted T cells, or PBMCs. The dataset comprised deeply sampled blood TCRbeta repertoires from subjects exposed to, actively infected with, or recovered from COVID-19. A freely available public database, intended as a resource for researchers studying the immune response to SARS-CoV-2, is where the repertoires were released. The samples were drawn from two sources: the first 160 participants of the ongoing ImmuneRACE study, and fewer than 1,500 subjects contributed by 6 global collaborators. The sample metadata nearly always contained a de-identified subject ID, COVID-19 status, age in years and sex. HLA class I and class II types, where available, came from metadata supplied by the sample provider rather than from assay-based typing. Paper-wide results and their limitations: The quantity of clinical and demographic metadata differed by source and by participant and was supplied without curation.

Concerning this clone itself: Its antigen remains unidentified. Within one base of it there is no much larger clone, and no base qualities were kept.

Each collaborating institution followed its own protocols to collect whole blood in K2EDTA tubes. For TCRbeta analysis, collaborator samples were shipped as frozen whole blood, as isolated PBMCs, or as DNA extracted from either sample type. Spanning cysteine to phenylalanine, the CDR3 consists of 15 amino acids. The only DNA kept is the CDR3, 45 bases in frame from the first base. Looking up the germline V gene (reference sequence) yields CDR1 LGHDT and CDR2 YNNKEL. A distance of 13 bases separates the germline ends of V and J, which lose 4 bases and 1 base respectively. TCRbeta CDR3 regions were amplified from genomic DNA using the immunoSEQ Assay, a bias-controlled multiplex PCR. As for the original processing: The number of nucleated cells in each sample was estimated by amplification of reference gene primers within the assay. To quantify the absolute abundance of each unique TCRbeta CDR3 rearrangement, sequence reads were collapsed and filtered. Productive Simpson clonality was computed per sample as the square root of Simpson's diversity index over productive rearrangements. Held by TCRdb, this immuneACCESS table contains in-frame sequences only and omits some clones. Under half of the omission traces to an unresolved V gene where checked; the cause of the rest is unknown. That table is the source of V, J and clone size, and D and trimming were worked out from the DNA. The sample data list about 180,000 clones, and 70% to 85% of these were observed just once. The ten largest clones represent 5.5% to 7.5% of the sample.

The sequenced sample was peripheral blood. The chain links TRBV3-1 (or the pseudogene TRBV3-2) with TRBJ1-1, with a tentative D gene TRBD1 over 5 matching bases. This TCR was recovered from a human donor in a cohort sampled during active COVID-19. The nucleotide sequence reads TGTGCCAGCAGCCCCCCCAAGGGGCCGAACACTGAAGCTTTCTTT. This gives the protein CASSPPKGPNTEAFF.